The clone carrying this TCR beta chain was observed a handful of times. The antigen remains undetermined. This sample is part of a study of CD8 T cells in ankylosing spondylitis. Study conclusions and caveats: Earlier studies detected some motif variants in reactive arthritis synovial fluid and blood. It appeared that ankylosing spondylitis blood was characterized by a TCR beta motif of several highly homologous variants.

The TCR beta libraries were generated through quantitative 5'-RACE incorporating molecular barcodes. TCRdb recomputed calls from the 5' RACE reads with MiXCR, one row per CDR3 protein. The data hold 250,000 to 350,000 distinct CDR3 sequences, with under 8.5% observed a single time. Trimming cost V 2 bases and J 2 bases, with 9 bases left between them. This CDR3 is 14 amino acids long. From germline, CDR1 is ENHRY and CDR2 SYGVKD. This sequence joins TRBV10-3 and TRBJ2-5, with no clear D. This receptor was taken from a male donor with ankylosing spondylitis. The sequenced sample was blood, either unsorted or a sorted T cell fraction (not recorded which). The CDR3 sequence is CAISEAGKQETQYF. The CDR3 DNA reads as TGTGCCATCAGTGAGGCCGGAAAGCAAGAGACCCAGTACTTC.